These 15 T cell receptor beta chains originate from one sample sequenced in a study of T cells in Graves' hyperthyroidism and ophthalmopathy. The TCR beta CDR3 regions underwent amplification using RNA transcripts as the source. HTBI primers were employed in a first-round RT-PCR of the TCR CDR3. TCRdb independently ran MiXCR on the multiplex PCR reads; one entry per CDR3 protein. The profile shows hundreds of thousands of distinct CDR3 sequences, roughly 14% of them singletons. What was sequenced was blood. The receptors were sampled from a woman aged 35 to 49 with Graves' ophthalmopathy.

The sample holds many counts of this clonotype. The genes are TRBV6-2 or TRBV6-3 and TRBJ2-5; no clear D. From germline, CDR1 is MNHEY and CDR2 SVGEGT. Trimming left V 10 bases short and J 5 bases short, with 23 bases between. CDR3 length: 15 residues. CDR3 bases: TGTGCCACCTCCCTGATAGACCAGTATGTGGAGACCCAGTACTTC. Translating it yields CATSLIDQYVETQYF.

This clonotype was seen a few times. This sequence joins TRBV10-3 and TRBJ2-5; maybe TRBD1 (5 bases). This CDR3 contains 14 residues. The germline V and J ends were trimmed by 0 bases and 5 bases, with 10 bases remaining between them. Germline lookup yields CDR1 ENHRY and CDR2 SYGVKD. CDR3 nucleotides: TGTGCCATCAGTGAGTCGAACAGGCAGGAGACCCAGTACTTC. Residues: CAISESNRQETQYF.

This clonotype was seen repeatedly, ten times or more. The chain is built from TRBV19 and TRBJ1-1; TRBD1 matches at 7 bases. The CDR3 spans 14 residues. Germline lookup yields CDR1 LNHDA and CDR2 SQIVND (reference sequence). V was clipped by 1 base and J by 6 bases; unmatched bases: 5. The CDR3 loop is CASSIGQGTPEAFF. Here the CDR3 DNA reads TGTGCCAGTAGTATAGGACAGGGCACCCCTGAAGCTTTCTTT. The full variable domain, in which reference TRBV19 and TRBJ1-1 provide the parts outside the CDR3, is DGGITQSPKYLFRKEGQNVTLSCEQNLNHDAMYWYRQDPGQGLRLIYYSQIVNDFQKGDIAEGYSVSREKKESFPLTVTSAQKNPTAFYLCASSIGQGTPEAFFGQGTRLTVV.

This clonotype was seen at least ten times. This chain joins TRBV9 and TRBJ2-2; the D call may be TRBD1 or TRBD2 (5 bases each). V was cut by 4 bases and J by 3 bases, with 19 bases left in between. This CDR3 has 17 amino acids. CDR1 is SGDLS and CDR2 is YYNGEE in the germline V gene. The CDR3 DNA is TGTGCCAGCAGCCCCCAATGGTCCGAGGGGCACACCGGGGAGCTGTTTTTT. This codes for CASSPQWSEGHTGELFF.

This clonotype was seen ten or more times. The chain carries TRBV5-1 and TRBJ2-7; maybe TRBD2 (6 bases). The V gene lost 2 bases and the J gene lost 3 bases, with 9 bases spanning the gap. CDR3 length equals 13 residues. Per the germline V gene, CDR1 is SGHRS and CDR2 is YFSETQ. The CDR3 coding sequence is TGCGCCAGCAGCTTTCCGGGGGTCTACGAGCAGTACTTC. It yields the protein CASSFPGVYEQYF.

This clonotype has a count of ten or more. The rearrangement joins TRBV28 to TRBJ2-7, with 8 bases that match TRBD1. Germline V gives CDR1 MDHEN, CDR2 SYDVKM. The CDR3 runs 15 residues. The V gene end was trimmed by 6 bases and the J gene end by 2 bases; junction bases not matched to a gene: 9. CDR3 in DNA: TGTGCCAGCAGCTGGCAGGGGGCGCTTACCTACGAGCAGTACTTC. This sequence encodes CASSWQGALTYEQYF.

The chain links TRBV6-2 or TRBV6-3 to TRBJ2-2; TRBD2 aligns across 10 bases. This CDR3 contains 16 residues. V was pared by 5 bases and J by 5 bases, with 8 bases of the junction left unmatched. The germline V gene encodes CDR1 MNHEY and CDR2 SVGEGT. In nucleotides, the CDR3 is TGTGCCAGCAGTGATCTAGCGGGAGTTCCGACCGGGGAGCTGTTTTTT. Protein sequence: CASSDLAGVPTGELFF.

This clonotype has just a few counts. V and J are TRBV2 and TRBJ2-7, with a possible D match to TRBD2 (7 bases). Germline CDR1 is SNHLY and CDR2 is FYNNEI. The germline V and J ends were trimmed by 2 bases and 3 bases, with 14 bases remaining between them. The CDR3 runs to 15 residues. The CDR3 bases are TGTGCCAGCAGTGAAAGGGGGGGAACGGTCTACGAGCAGTACTTC. Amino acid sequence: CASSERGGTVYEQYF.

This clonotype has at least ten counts. The chain has TRBV15 and TRBJ2-7; tentatively, D is TRBD2 (5 bases). Trimming took off 4 bases at V and 0 bases at J, with 13 bases between the two ends. The CDR3 loop spans 15 amino acids. The germline gives CDR1 LNHNV, CDR2 YYDKDF (reference sequence). The CDR3 loop reads CATSTTTGSSYEQYF. In DNA, the CDR3 is TGTGCCACCAGCACAACTACGGGGAGCTCCTACGAGCAGTACTTC.

The chain has TRBV29-1 and TRBJ2-1; D is possibly TRBD2 (5 bases). CDR1 and CDR2 from the germline V gene are SQVTM and ANQGSEA. With 5 bases removed from V and 4 bases from J, the gap between germline ends came to 12 bases. This CDR3 region has 13 residues. The CDR3 coding sequence is TGCAGCGTTAAACTAGGGTCATACAATGAGCAGTTCTTC. It encodes CSVKLGSYNEQFF.

The table lists this clonotype with many counts. The chain joins TRBV7-2 to TRBJ1-2; D is unresolved. V lost 3 bases and J lost 8, with 13 bases in between. From germline, CDR1 is SGHTA and CDR2 FQGNSA. This CDR3 is 13 amino acids long. The CDR3 DNA sequence: TGTGCCAGCAGCTTTACGGAGATGGTCGGCTACACCTTC. This encodes CASSFTEMVGYTF.

The V and J genes are TRBV6-2 or TRBV6-3 and TRBJ2-2; 8 positions match TRBD1. Trimming at V came to 0 bases and at J to 4 bases, leaving 7 bases not matched to a gene. From germline, CDR1 is MNHEY and CDR2 SVGEGT. The CDR3 loop spans 17 amino acids. DNA for the CDR3: TGTGCCAGCAGTTACTCGATTGCGCAGGGGGCCACCGGGGAGCTGTTTTTT. It yields the protein CASSYSIAQGATGELFF.

This clonotype occurred many times. This chain connects TRBV30 to TRBJ1-1; possibly TRBD1 for D (6 bases). Germline V gene sequence: CDR1 GTSNPN, CDR2 SVGIG (reference sequence). V lost 0 bases, J lost 4 bases, and 12 bases lay in between. The length of the CDR3 is 14 residues. The DNA for the CDR3 is TGTGCCTGGAGTGTATTAGGGGGGGGCACTGAAGCTTTCTTT. Its translation is CAWSVLGGGTEAFF. Drawing the rest from reference TRBV30 and TRBJ1-1, the complete variable domain is SQTIHQWPATLVQPVGSPLSLECTVEGTSNPNLYWYRQAAGRGLQLLFYSVGIGQISSEVPQNLSASRPQDRQFILSSKKLLLSDSGFYLCAWSVLGGGTEAFFGQGTRLTVV.

This clonotype showed up many times. The V call is TRBV29-1, the J call TRBJ1-2, with D unclear. The CDR3 spans 12 residues. Germline assignment: CDR1 SQVTM and CDR2 ANQGSEA. DNA of the CDR3: TGCAGAGTGGGTTCAGCAAACTATGGCTACACCTTC. It is translated as CRVGSANYGYTF.

This clonotype showed up just a few times. A much larger clone lies a single base off, so this may be a read error. V gene TRBV6-5 combines with J gene TRBJ1-1, with D possibly TRBD1 on 5 matching bases. The germline V gene encodes CDR1 MNHEY and CDR2 SVGAGI. The length of the CDR3 is 15 residues. This CDR3 reads CASSYWGRMNAEAFF. The CDR3 coding sequence is TGTGCCAGCAGTTACTGGGGCAGGATGAACGCTGAAGCTTTCTTT.